Listed below are T cell receptor beta chains from one sample, sequenced in a study of T-cell memory formation after mild COVID-19. TCRdb re-derived calls from the 5' RACE reads in MiXCR, one entry per CDR3 protein. The data contain fewer than 150,000 distinct CDR3 sequences, about 5.9% of them singletons. Sequencing was carried out using PBMCs or a T cell subset sorted from them (not recorded which). Receptor source: an adult woman who had mild COVID-19 (a few samples of this study predate the infection). Cell type and time point are not known. Both conserved end residues are part of each CDR3. The order of the fields is V gene, D gene, J gene, CDR3 protein. D genes are given only for firm matches.

v_call: TRBV11-3; d_call: TRBD2; j_call: TRBJ2-1; cdr3_aa: CASSLGLWTSGEFSYNEQFF
v_call: TRBV5-6; d_call: TRBD2; j_call: TRBJ2-5; cdr3_aa: CASSLTELAIGKETQYF
v_call: TRBV7-9; d_call: TRBD1; j_call: TRBJ1-1; cdr3_aa: CASSLEVGQGGTEAFF
v_call: TRBV29-1; d_call: NA; j_call: TRBJ2-7; cdr3_aa: CSVGRRDTREQYF
v_call: TRBV7-8; d_call: TRBD1; j_call: TRBJ1-1; cdr3_aa: CASSLGLSRGQAEAFF
v_call: TRBV20-1; d_call: TRBD2; j_call: TRBJ2-3; cdr3_aa: CSARDPAGGDTQYF
v_call: TRBV5-1; d_call: NA; j_call: TRBJ2-3; cdr3_aa: CASSLAARTDTQYF
v_call: TRBV18; d_call: NA; j_call: TRBJ1-6; cdr3_aa: CSSSPDSLPGSPLHF
v_call: TRBV7-2; d_call: NA; j_call: TRBJ2-4; cdr3_aa: CASSPEVAKNIQYF
v_call: TRBV12-3/TRBV12-4; d_call: NA; j_call: TRBJ2-2; cdr3_aa: CASSPTGKGWNTGELFF
v_call: TRBV12-3/TRBV12-4; d_call: TRBD1; j_call: TRBJ1-5; cdr3_aa: CASRTGGEQPQHF
v_call: TRBV5-6; d_call: NA; j_call: TRBJ1-5; cdr3_aa: CASSRHLLNQPQHF
v_call: TRBV4-3; d_call: NA; j_call: TRBJ2-5; cdr3_aa: CASSQEAGSWETQYF
v_call: TRBV10-3; d_call: TRBD2; j_call: TRBJ2-1; cdr3_aa: CAIRAGTSRSNNEQFF
v_call: TRBV5-5; d_call: NA; j_call: TRBJ2-1; cdr3_aa: CASSLWGAYNEQFF
v_call: TRBV5-6; d_call: NA; j_call: TRBJ1-2; cdr3_aa: CASSFVGAISHYTF
v_call: TRBV20-1; d_call: TRBD1; j_call: TRBJ2-7; cdr3_aa: CSASGTGGEQYF
v_call: TRBV7-3; d_call: NA; j_call: TRBJ2-3; cdr3_aa: CASSFGGYTDTQYF
v_call: TRBV11-1; d_call: NA; j_call: TRBJ2-1; cdr3_aa: CASRTARGQGEQFF
v_call: TRBV7-9; d_call: NA; j_call: TRBJ2-3; cdr3_aa: CASSLARGRPSTDTQYF
v_call: TRBV12-3/TRBV12-4; d_call: NA; j_call: TRBJ1-1; cdr3_aa: CASSLYEGGNTEAFF
v_call: TRBV20-1; d_call: TRBD2; j_call: TRBJ2-5; cdr3_aa: CSARKAGGPQETQYF
v_call: TRBV20-1; d_call: TRBD2; j_call: TRBJ2-3; cdr3_aa: CSARTSADTQYF
v_call: TRBV12-3/TRBV12-4; d_call: NA; j_call: TRBJ1-3; cdr3_aa: CASSLSSVGRGTGNTIYF
v_call: TRBV5-1; d_call: TRBD2; j_call: TRBJ2-5; cdr3_aa: CASSLAGTSGDQETQYF
v_call: TRBV4-2; d_call: NA; j_call: TRBJ2-1; cdr3_aa: CASSLPRTTSDEQFF
v_call: TRBV5-5; d_call: TRBD1; j_call: TRBJ2-1; cdr3_aa: CASSPRQGKYNEQFF
v_call: TRBV7-6; d_call: NA; j_call: TRBJ1-5; cdr3_aa: CASSLQGDQPQHF
v_call: TRBV7-9; d_call: NA; j_call: TRBJ1-2; cdr3_aa: CASSERPNRQSPSNYGYTF
v_call: TRBV24-1; d_call: TRBD1; j_call: TRBJ2-2; cdr3_aa: CATGQGSGTGELFF
v_call: TRBV4-1; d_call: NA; j_call: TRBJ1-5; cdr3_aa: CASSQEWADSNQPQHF
v_call: TRBV29-1; d_call: NA; j_call: TRBJ2-7; cdr3_aa: CSVPGEQYF
v_call: TRBV29-1; d_call: TRBD1; j_call: TRBJ2-2; cdr3_aa: CSVRPTGQGGELFF
v_call: TRBV9; d_call: NA; j_call: TRBJ2-6; cdr3_aa: CASSSSEGGPRLANVLTF
v_call: TRBV5-1; d_call: NA; j_call: TRBJ2-1; cdr3_aa: CASSLVASYNEQFF
v_call: TRBV5-1; d_call: NA; j_call: TRBJ2-7; cdr3_aa: CASRAGPYEQYF
v_call: TRBV7-2; d_call: NA; j_call: TRBJ1-1; cdr3_aa: CASSLVESTEAFF
v_call: TRBV11-2; d_call: TRBD2; j_call: TRBJ2-5; cdr3_aa: CASRSQGLAAYPQETQYF
v_call: TRBV5-1; d_call: NA; j_call: TRBJ2-3; cdr3_aa: CASSGGTMADTQYF
v_call: TRBV5-1; d_call: TRBD2; j_call: TRBJ2-7; cdr3_aa: CASSSWTSGGGYEQYF
v_call: TRBV5-5; d_call: NA; j_call: TRBJ2-5; cdr3_aa: CASSVTLAGAQETQYF